This is a list of T cell receptor beta chains from one sample in a study of post-analysis software for immune sequencing data. TCRdb recomputed calls from the PCR reads with MiXCR, one row per CDR3 protein. The sample lists about 820,000 distinct CDR3 sequences, under 70% occurring once. The sample consisted of blood. Source of these receptors: a girl aged 5-17 years with multiple sclerosis. Each CDR3 is given with its conserved first and last residue. A D gene is named only where the DNA matches it firmly. Expanded clones are given a class, and other clones once, few, many or no size at all.

>.|TRBJ1-2|13|TRBV20-1|TRBD1
CSALGTGDLGYTF
TGCAGTGCGCTCGGGACAGGGGATCTAGGCTACACCTTC
>once|TRBJ2-3|16|TRBV2|TRBD2
CASSWTSGSPVDMQYF
TGTGCCAGCAGTTGGACTAGCGGGAGTCCAGTAGATATGCAGTATTTT
>few|TRBJ1-1|12|TRBV6-6|TRBD1
CASSTGDTEAFF
TGTGCCAGCAGTACAGGGGACACTGAAGCTTTCTTT
>.|TRBJ2-5|17|TRBV25-1|TRBD1
CASSNTAGQGGQETQYF
TGTGCCAGCAGCAATACTGCGGGACAGGGGGGGCAAGAGACCCAGTACTTC
>few|TRBJ2-7|14|TRBV20-1|.
CSARDLTGVNEQYF
TGCAGTGCTAGAGACCTGACGGGAGTGAACGAGCAGTACTTC
>few|TRBJ1-4|14|TRBV20-1|.
CSARDAQGNEKRFF
TGCAGTGCTAGAGATGCACAGGGTAATGAAAAACGGTTTTTT
>few|TRBJ2-3|14|TRBV24-1|.
CAPPGDGGTDTQYF
TGTGCCCCCCCCGGGGACGGCGGCACAGATACGCAGTATTTT
>.|TRBJ1-1|14|TRBV11-1|TRBD1
CASSKDRWNTEAFF
TGTGCCAGCAGCAAGGACAGGTGGAACACTGAAGCTTTCTTT
>.|TRBJ2-7|12|TRBV5-1|.
CASSGLTNEQYF
TGCGCCAGCAGCGGGTTGACGAACGAGCAGTACTTC
>.|TRBJ1-2|14|TRBV14|TRBD1
CASSQVTGDYGYTF
TGTGCCAGCAGCCAAGTGACAGGGGACTATGGCTACACCTTC
>.|TRBJ1-2|13|TRBV11-1|.
CASSRRLRDGYTF
TGTGCCAGCAGCCGACGCCTCAGGGATGGCTACACCTTC